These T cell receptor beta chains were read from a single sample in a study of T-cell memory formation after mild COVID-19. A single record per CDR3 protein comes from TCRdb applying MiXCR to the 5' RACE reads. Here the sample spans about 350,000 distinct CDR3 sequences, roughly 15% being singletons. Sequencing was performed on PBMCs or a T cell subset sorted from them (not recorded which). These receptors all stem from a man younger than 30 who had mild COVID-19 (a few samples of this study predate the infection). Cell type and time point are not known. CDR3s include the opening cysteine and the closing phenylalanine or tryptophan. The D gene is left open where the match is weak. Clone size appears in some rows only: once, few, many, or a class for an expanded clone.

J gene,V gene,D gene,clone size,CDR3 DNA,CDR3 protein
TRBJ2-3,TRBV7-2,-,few,TGTGCCAGCAACCTAAATCGTATGGATACGCAGTATTTT,CASNLNRMDTQYF
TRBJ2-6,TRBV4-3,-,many,TGCGCCAGCAGCCACAGGATCTCTGGGGCCAACGTCCTGACTTTC,CASSHRISGANVLTF
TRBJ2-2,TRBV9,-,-,TGTGCCAGCAGCGTAGATTTGGGTTCCGGGGAGCTGTTTTTT,CASSVDLGSGELFF
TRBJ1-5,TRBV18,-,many,TGTGCCAGCTCACCCTCCGGACGGTATAGCAATCAGCCCCAGCATTTT,CASSPSGRYSNQPQHF
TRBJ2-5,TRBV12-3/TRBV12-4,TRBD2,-,TGTGCCAGCAGTGTACTAGCGCAAGAGACCCAGTACTTC,CASSVLAQETQYF
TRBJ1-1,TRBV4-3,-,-,TGCGCCAGCAGCCAGGCCTCGGACACTGAAGCTTTCTTT,CASSQASDTEAFF
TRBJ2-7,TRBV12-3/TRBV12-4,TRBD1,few,TGTGCCAGCAGCTCAATGCTCCTCAGACAGGGGAGCTCCTACGAGCAGTACTTC,CASSSMLLRQGSSYEQYF
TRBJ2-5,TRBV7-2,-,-,TGTGCCAGCAGCTCCCCCAATATCGTCATGACCCAGTACTTC,CASSSPNIVMTQYF
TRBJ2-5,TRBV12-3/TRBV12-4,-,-,TGTGCCAGCAGCACCGACGGAGAGACCCAGTACTTC,CASSTDGETQYF
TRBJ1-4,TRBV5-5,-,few,TGTGCCAGCAGTCGTCGAGGGACTGCAACTAATGAAAAACTGTTTTTT,CASSRRGTATNEKLFF
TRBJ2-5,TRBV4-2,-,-,TGTGCCAGCAGCCAAGGAAGGGGGATGGAGACCCAGTACTTC,CASSQGRGMETQYF
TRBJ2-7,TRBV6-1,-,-,TGTGCCAGCAGTGAAGCGCTGGGTGGGTGGGAGCAGTACTTC,CASSEALGGWEQYF
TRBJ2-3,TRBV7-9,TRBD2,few,TGTGCCAGCAGCATTGATAGCGGGGCGAACACAGATACGCAGTATTTT,CASSIDSGANTDTQYF
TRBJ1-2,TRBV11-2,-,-,TGTGCCAGCAGCTCTTCAAGGACCTATGGCTACACCTTC,CASSSSRTYGYTF
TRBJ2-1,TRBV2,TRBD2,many,TGTGCCAGCAGTGCGATAGGACTAGCGGCTTACAATGAGCAGTTCTTC,CASSAIGLAAYNEQFF
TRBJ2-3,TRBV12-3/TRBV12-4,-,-,TGTGCCAGCATGGCTAGGGCGACGCAGTATTTT,CASMARATQYF
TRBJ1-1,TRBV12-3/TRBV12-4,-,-,TGTGCCAGCAGTTTAAGAACGGGGAGCACTGAAGCTTTCTTT,CASSLRTGSTEAFF
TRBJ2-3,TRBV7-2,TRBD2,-,TGTGCCAGCAGCTTAGCCCTAGCGGGGTACGGAGGGAACACAGATACGCAGTATTTT,CASSLALAGYGGNTDTQYF
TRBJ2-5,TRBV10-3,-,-,TGTGCCATCAGGCCAGGGGAAGAGACCCAGTACTTC,CAIRPGEETQYF
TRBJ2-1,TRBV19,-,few,TGTGCCAGTAGTAAGGATTGGGGCGCGAGCTCCTACAATGAGCAGTTCTTC,CASSKDWGASSYNEQFF
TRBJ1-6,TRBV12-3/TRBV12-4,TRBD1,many,TGTGCCAGTGAGGACAGGGGTAATTCACCCCTCCACTTT,CASEDRGNSPLHF
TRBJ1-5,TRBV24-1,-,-,TGTGCCACCAGTGACCCCTCGGCCCATCATCAGCCCCAGCATTTT,CATSDPSAHHQPQHF
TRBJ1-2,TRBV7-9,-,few,TGTGCCAGCCCGTCAAGTGGGGACTATGGCTACACCTTC,CASPSSGDYGYTF
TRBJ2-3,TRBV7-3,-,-,TGTGCCAGCAGCTTAATGGACAGCACAGATACGCAGTATTTT,CASSLMDSTDTQYF
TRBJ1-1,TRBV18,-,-,TGTGCCAGCTCACCGGTGCATCAGAGCCCTGAAGCTTTCTTT,CASSPVHQSPEAFF
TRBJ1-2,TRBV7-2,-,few,TGTGCCAGCAGCTTAAACCCCCGGCTTGGTAGTTGGTCGAGCTATGGCTACACCTTC,CASSLNPRLGSWSSYGYTF
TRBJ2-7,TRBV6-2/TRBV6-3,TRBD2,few,TGTGCCAGCAGTTACTCCGTTAAACTAGCGGGATCCTACGAGCAGTACTTC,CASSYSVKLAGSYEQYF
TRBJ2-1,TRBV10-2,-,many,TGCGCCAGCAGTGAGCCGAAGTTGATATTTTTATACAATGAGCAGTTCTTC,CASSEPKLIFLYNEQFF
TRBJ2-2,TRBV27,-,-,TGTGCCAGCAGTTACCTCGAGGTGGGAGGGGGCTACGGGGAGCTGTTTTTT,CASSYLEVGGGYGELFF
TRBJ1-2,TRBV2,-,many,TGTGCCAGCAGTCCCCTTGGTGGGACCAAAGCTAACTATGGCTACACCTTC,CASSPLGGTKANYGYTF
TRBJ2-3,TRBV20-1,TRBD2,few,TGCAGTCCGGAAGCGGGGGGGCCCACAGATACGCAGTATTTT,CSPEAGGPTDTQYF
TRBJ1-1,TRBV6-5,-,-,TGTGCCACCCGGGTGGGGGCGAACACTGAAGCTTTCTTT,CATRVGANTEAFF
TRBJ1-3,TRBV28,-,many,TGTGCCAGCAGCTTTCCAGGAAACACCATATATTTT,CASSFPGNTIYF
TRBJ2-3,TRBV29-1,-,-,TGCAGCGTTGAATTAAGAGGGGCCGGAGCATTT,CSVELRGAGAF
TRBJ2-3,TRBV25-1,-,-,TGTGCCACCCGGGATCGACTGACGGTAGATACGCAGTATTTT,CATRDRLTVDTQYF
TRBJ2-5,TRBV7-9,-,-,TGTGCCAGCAGCTTCGGACACCTCCAAGAGACCCAGTACTTC,CASSFGHLQETQYF
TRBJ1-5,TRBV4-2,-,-,TGTGCCAGCAGCCAAGATGGAGGGGGACGGAACAATCAGCCCCAGCATTTT,CASSQDGGGRNNQPQHF
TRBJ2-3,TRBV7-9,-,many,TGTGCCAGCAGAGACAGAAACCGAGGCGCAGATACGCAGTATTTT,CASRDRNRGADTQYF
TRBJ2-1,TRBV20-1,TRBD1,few,TGCAGTGCTAGAGTCGGCAGGGGGAACAATGAGCAGTTCTTC,CSARVGRGNNEQFF
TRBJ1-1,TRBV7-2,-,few,TGTGCCAGCAGCGCTAACCTTCTCACTGAAGCTTTCTTT,CASSANLLTEAFF
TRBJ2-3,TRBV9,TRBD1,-,TGTGCCAGCAGCGTAGACCCGGGGACAGGGGGACCCACAGATACGCAGTATTTT,CASSVDPGTGGPTDTQYF
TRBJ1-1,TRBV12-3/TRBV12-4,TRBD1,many,TGTGCCAGCAGTTTTTCGTATGGATATTGGGACAGGGGGCTTGGGAACACTGAAGCTTTCTTT,CASSFSYGYWDRGLGNTEAFF
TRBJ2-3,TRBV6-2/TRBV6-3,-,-,TGTGCCAGCAGCCCGGGTGTGGGCGAGGTAGATACGCAGTATTTT,CASSPGVGEVDTQYF
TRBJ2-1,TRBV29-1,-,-,TGCAGCGCTGCTCAGGGACATTTCTTCGATGAGCAGTTCTTC,CSAAQGHFFDEQFF
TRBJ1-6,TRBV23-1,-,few,TGCGCCAGCAGTCTCCATTATAATTCACCCCTCCACTTT,CASSLHYNSPLHF
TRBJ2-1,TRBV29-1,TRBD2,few,TGCAGCGTTGAAAGCGGGGGGGAGTATGAGCAGTTCTTC,CSVESGGEYEQFF
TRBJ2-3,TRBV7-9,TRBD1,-,TGTGCCAGCAGCCCAATTAGGGGACAGGCCGGAGGCACAGATACGCAGTATTTT,CASSPIRGQAGGTDTQYF
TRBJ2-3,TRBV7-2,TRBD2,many,TGTGCCAGCAGCGGAAGTAGCGGGAGAAGCACAGATACGCAGTATTTT,CASSGSSGRSTDTQYF
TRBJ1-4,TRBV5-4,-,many,TGTGCCAGCAGCTTGCCCGGATCAAAACTGTTTTTT,CASSLPGSKLFF
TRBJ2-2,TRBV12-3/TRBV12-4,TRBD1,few,TGTGCCAGCAGTTTAGCGTTCAGGGGGCTGGGCACCGGGGAGCTGTTTTTT,CASSLAFRGLGTGELFF
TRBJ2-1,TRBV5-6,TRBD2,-,TGTGCCAGCAGCTCTGGACTAGCGGGGGGGCAAGGCAATGAGCAGTTCTTC,CASSSGLAGGQGNEQFF
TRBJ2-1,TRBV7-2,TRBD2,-,TGTGCCAGCAGCTCGGGACTAGCGGGAGGGGAGCAGTTCTTC,CASSSGLAGGEQFF
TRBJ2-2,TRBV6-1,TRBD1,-,TGTGCCAGCAGTAGGACAGGGGGCAGCGGGGAGCTGTTTTTT,CASSRTGGSGELFF
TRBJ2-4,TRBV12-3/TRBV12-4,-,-,TGTGCCAGCAGTTTCTCGTTGTGGGGGCAGGACATTCAGTACTTC,CASSFSLWGQDIQYF
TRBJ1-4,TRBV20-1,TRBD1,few,TGCAGTGCTAAACAGGGGGCGCTTGAAAAACTGTTTTTT,CSAKQGALEKLFF
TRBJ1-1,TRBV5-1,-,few,TGCGCCAGCAGCCCCCCCAGGGCAGGAGACTTGAACACTGAAGCTTTCTTT,CASSPPRAGDLNTEAFF
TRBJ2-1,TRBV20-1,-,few,TGCAGTGCTAGATGGCAACCTAATGAGCAGTTCTTC,CSARWQPNEQFF
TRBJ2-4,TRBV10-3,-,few,TGTGCCATCTCTCGGGACCTAGCCAAAAACATTCAGTACTTC,CAISRDLAKNIQYF
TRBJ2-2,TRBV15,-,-,TGTGCCACCAGCAGAGGTCCCGTCCGGGGGGAGCTGTTTTTT,CATSRGPVRGELFF